These T cell receptor beta chains were read from a single sample in a study of T cell repertoires in cytomegalovirus infection. In TCRdb, the reads were re-called with MiXCR into one record per CDR3 protein. In the table there are around 530,000 distinct CDR3 sequences, approximately 26% of which are singletons. Sequencing used PBMCs. These receptors all stem from a human donor in good health (CMV status not recorded). Some clones in this sample may be carry-over from other donors' samples. Each CDR3 is given with its conserved first and last residue. D genes are given only for firm matches. Clone size is not always given. Where it is, it says once, few, many or a class for expanded clones.

d_call clone_size j_call v_call cdr3_nt cdr3_aa
NA NA TRBJ1-1 TRBV12-3/TRBV12-4 TGTGCCAGCGTCACCCGCCGGGGAAGGACTGAAGCTTTCTTT CASVTRRGRTEAFF
TRBD1 NA TRBJ2-7 TRBV4-3 TGCGCCAGCAGCCAAACTACGACCGGGACAGGGGGTATCGAGCAGTACTTC CASSQTTTGTGGIEQYF
NA few TRBJ1-1 TRBV2 TGTGCCAGCAGTGAACTGTGGAAGGAAGCTTTCTTT CASSELWKEAFF
NA few TRBJ1-1 TRBV28 TGTGCCAGCAGTGTCCCGGGAGACCTCCTGAGCACTGAAGCTTTCTTT CASSVPGDLLSTEAFF
NA NA TRBJ2-7 TRBV28 TGTGCCAGCAGCTCCCCGGGGCGCGACGAGCAGTACTTC CASSSPGRDEQYF
TRBD2 few TRBJ2-1 TRBV24-1 TGTGCCACCAGTGATTTGTCTAGCGGGGACTACAATGAGCAGTTCTTC CATSDLSSGDYNEQFF
TRBD1 few TRBJ1-2 TRBV12-3/TRBV12-4 TGTGCCAGCAGTCCAGCCCGGGACAGGGCAGATGGCTACACCTTC CASSPARDRADGYTF
NA NA TRBJ2-3 TRBV5-1 TGCGCCAGCGCCCGTTTGGGCACAGATACGCAGTATTTT CASARLGTDTQYF
NA NA TRBJ2-3 TRBV18 TGTGCCAGCTCACCACCGAGCGCGCTAGCGAGAGTAGCAGATACGCAGTATTTT CASSPPSALARVADTQYF
NA many TRBJ2-3 TRBV7-2 TGTGCCAGCAGCGCGCCGACAGTACGCACAGATACGCAGTATTTT CASSAPTVRTDTQYF
TRBD1 few TRBJ1-1 TRBV12-3/TRBV12-4 TGTGCCAGCAGGTGGGACAGGGGGCGCGGAGGGAACACTGAAGCTTTCTTT CASRWDRGRGGNTEAFF